This T cell receptor (beta chain) was identified in a study of shared clonotypes between healthy human individuals. Clones were sequenced by immunoSEQ multiplex PCR, and TCRdb holds only the in-frame ones, with some missing. Of approximately 1.9 million clones in the sample, about 93% were seen once. Whole-study results and caveats: Since donors were few, the genetic and exposure-history diversity represented was limited. Estimated richness values were generally larger in naive subsets than in memory subsets.

Germline V gene data show CDR1 as MNHEY and CDR2 as SMNVEV (reference sequence). This CDR3 comprises 14 residues. Losses at the gene ends were 2 bases for V and 3 bases for J; bases not matched to a gene: 4. Positively selected for CCR7, the CD45RO-negative cells used as naive CD8 cells excluded terminally differentiated effector memory CD45RA+ cells. On this clone: Antigen: not known. In the same sample, other DNA sequences code for this CDR3.

This sequence joins TRBV27 and TRBJ2-7; TRBD1 agrees at 7 bases. The sequence derives from a man between 18 and 29 years old in good health. Some clones in this sample may be carry-over from other donors' samples. The sample taken for sequencing was naive CD8+ T cells from PBMCs. DNA of the CDR3: TGTGCCAGCAGTTTAGGGGACAGATACTACGAGCAGTACTTC. Its protein product is CASSLGDRYYEQYF.